Described below is a single T cell receptor (beta chain) sequence and its context. Its antigen is unidentified. At one end, the junction sequence differs from germline, possibly due to a read error. This specimen belongs to a study of Graves' ophthalmopathy and Graves' hyperthyroidism. Study outcomes and limitations: A 13-signature model separated ophthalmopathy from stable hyperthyroidism, reaching roughly 85% sensitivity and around 81% specificity cross-validated. Prediction of ophthalmopathy progression reached roughly 64% sensitivity and roughly 72% specificity.

Amplification from RNA transcripts yielded the TCR beta CDR3 regions. RT-PCR with HTBI primers came first, then second-round multiplex PCR. TCRdb redid the calling of the multiplex PCR reads with MiXCR, one entry per CDR3 protein. This table has approximately 330,000 distinct CDR3 sequences, 15% to 20% appearing once. Material for sequencing was peripheral blood. The clonotype was recovered from an adult man with Graves' ophthalmopathy.

CDR3 residues: CASSEKDRARISYGYIF. The CDR3 DNA follows: TGTGCCAGCAGTGAAAAAGACAGGGCTAGAATAAGCTATGGCTACATCTTC. The chain combines TRBV6-1 with TRBJ1-2, with 7 bases aligning to TRBD1. CDR1 is MNHNS, CDR2 SASEGT, per germline. The CDR3 spans 17 residues.